These 5 T cell receptor beta chains originate from one sample sequenced in a study of Tregs in tolerant kidney transplant recipients. TCRdb keeps only in-frame clones here, not all; method: immunoSEQ multiplex PCR. The repertoire includes about 240,000 clones, 84% of them detected once, and about 0.68% sits in the top ten. Sequencing was carried out using CD4+ T cells from blood. These receptors all stem from a human donor in good health.

This clone has only a few counts. The V and J genes are TRBV5-1 and TRBJ1-1, with D tentatively TRBD1 (6 bases). Trimming removed 5 bases at V and 1 base at J, with 9 bases between. Germline CDR1 and CDR2: SGHRS and YFSETQ. This CDR3 region has 13 residues. CDR3 nucleotides: TGCGCCAGCAGTGAACAGGGGAACACTGAAGCTTTCTTT. Protein: CASSEQGNTEAFF.

CDR3 in amino acids: CASGLNTEAFF. The CDR3 coding sequence is TGCGCCAGCGGTTTGAACACTGAAGCTTTCTTT. V gene TRBV10-1 combines with J gene TRBJ1-1; D gene uncertain. The CDR3 runs to 11 residues. The germline V gene has CDR1 WNHNN and CDR2 SYGVQD (reference sequence). V was clipped by 8 bases and J by 0 bases, with 4 bases between them.

The CDR3 DNA is TGTGCCAGCAGTGAAGCGAGGCGCACAGATACGCAGTATTTT. Amino acids: CASSEARRTDTQYF. The J gene is TRBJ2-3, the V gene TRBV2; D call uncertain. Trimming took 0 bases from V and 1 from J, leaving 5 bases between them. This CDR3 comprises 14 residues. Germline V gene lookup returns CDR1 SNHLY and CDR2 FYNNEI. The full variable domain, in which reference TRBV2 and TRBJ2-3 provide the parts outside the CDR3, is EPEVTQTPSHQVTQMGQEVILRCVPISNHLYFYWYRQILGQKVEFLVSFYNNEISEKSEIFDDQFSVERPDGSNFTLKIRSTKLEDSAMYFCASSEARRTDTQYFGPGTRLTVL.

Written as DNA, the CDR3 is TGTGCCAGCAGTCTAGACAGGATCACTGAAGCTTTCTTT. Amino acids: CASSLDRITEAFF. The V and J genes are TRBV6-5 and TRBJ1-1; possibly TRBD1 for D (6 bases). The CDR3 spans 13 residues. Trimming cost V 5 bases and J 4 bases, with 11 bases left between them. The germline gives CDR1 MNHEY, CDR2 SVGAGI.

Remarks on this clone: Within the sample, other DNA sequences also encode this same CDR3. The chain uses TRBV5-1 and TRBJ1-4; no clear D gene. Per the germline V gene, CDR1 is SGHRS and CDR2 is YFSETQ. This CDR3 spans 15 amino acids. Trimming removed 0 bases from V and 5 bases from J, with 11 bases in between. CDR3 residues: CASSLAGTQNEKLFF. The CDR3 DNA sequence: TGCGCCAGCAGCTTGGCAGGCACTCAAAATGAAAAACTGTTTTTT.